This TCR beta chain is from a study of blood T cell repertoires in COVID-19. Whole-study context: The United States, Italy and Spain were the sources of the acute and convalescent COVID-19 samples.

Clones were read by immunoSEQ multiplex PCR, and TCRdb kept only the in-frame ones, dropping some. The sample holds 100,000 to 150,000 clones, roughly 72% seen once. This clone was observed a handful of times. This CDR3 has 13 amino acids. The V end lost 2 bases, the J end lost 1 base, and 5 bases lay between the germline ends. Sequencing used peripheral blood. The clonotype was recovered from a man older than 75 with COVID-19, enrolled during active disease. The chain recombines TRBV12-3 or TRBV12-4 with TRBJ1-1; no clear D gene. The DNA for the CDR3 is TGTGCCAGCAGTTTAATCCGGAACACTGAAGCTTTCTTT. It is translated as CASSLIRNTEAFF.